This T cell receptor (beta chain) appears in the sequencing data of a study of read filtering for tumor transcriptome and immune sequencing. Study in general: The cohort had 17 men and 14 women aged about 47 to 80, mean about 66 years.

This clonotype appeared many times. What it recognizes is unknown. The length of the CDR3 is 14 residues. V trimming: 3 bases; J trimming: 3 bases; junction bases outside the gene matches: 2. Study-level results: Single-read clonotypes: roughly 81% of IR-seq clonotypes (approximately 4% of reads), almost 75% of RNA-seq clonotypes (roughly 49% of reads). Dropping single-read clonotypes raised IR-seq and RNA-seq shared-clonotype correlation.

The library was built from roughly 400 ng RNA with molecular barcoded adaptors for alpha/delta and beta/gamma chains. TCRdb redid the calling of the reads with MiXCR, one entry per CDR3 protein. The data contain 35,000 to 40,000 distinct CDR3 sequences, about 13% of them singletons. The receptor was derived from a donor at least 40 years old with multiple myeloma. The rearrangement uses TRBV12-3 or TRBV12-4 and TRBJ2-5, with 9 bases fitting TRBD1. The specimen was a population of CD138-negative cells sorted from bone marrow. CDR3 DNA sequence: TGTGCCAGCAGTTTGGGACAGGGCAAAGAGACCCAGTACTTC. Amino acids: CASSLGQGKETQYF.